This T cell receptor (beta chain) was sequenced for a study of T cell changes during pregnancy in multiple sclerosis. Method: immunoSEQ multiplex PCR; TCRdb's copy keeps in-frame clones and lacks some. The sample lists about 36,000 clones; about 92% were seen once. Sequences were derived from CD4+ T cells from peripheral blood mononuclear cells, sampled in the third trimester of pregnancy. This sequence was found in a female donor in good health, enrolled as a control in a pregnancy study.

CDR3 sequence reads: CASSFPGTGGGNYNEQFF. CDR3 in DNA: TGTGCCAGCAGCTTTCCCGGGACAGGGGGCGGAAACTACAATGAGCAGTTCTTC. The chain carries TRBV7-2 and TRBJ2-1, with 12 nucleotides matching TRBD1. Germline CDR1 SGHTA, CDR2 FQGNSA. The CDR3 consists of 18 residues. V was clipped by 3 bases and J by 3 bases; unmatched bases: 9.